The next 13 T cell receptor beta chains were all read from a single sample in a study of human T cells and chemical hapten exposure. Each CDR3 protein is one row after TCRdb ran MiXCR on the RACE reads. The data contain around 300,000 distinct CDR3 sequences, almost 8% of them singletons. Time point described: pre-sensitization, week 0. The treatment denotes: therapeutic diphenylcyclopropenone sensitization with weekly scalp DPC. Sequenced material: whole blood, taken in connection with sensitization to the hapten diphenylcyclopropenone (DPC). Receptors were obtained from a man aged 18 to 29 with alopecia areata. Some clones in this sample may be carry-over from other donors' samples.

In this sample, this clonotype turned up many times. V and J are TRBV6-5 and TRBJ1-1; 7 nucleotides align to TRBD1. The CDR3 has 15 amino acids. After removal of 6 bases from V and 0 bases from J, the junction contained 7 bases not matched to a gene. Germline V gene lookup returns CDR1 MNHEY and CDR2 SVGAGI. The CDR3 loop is CASSAYRGVNTEAFF. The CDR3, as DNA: TGTGCCAGCAGCGCGTACAGGGGAGTGAACACTGAAGCTTTCTTT.

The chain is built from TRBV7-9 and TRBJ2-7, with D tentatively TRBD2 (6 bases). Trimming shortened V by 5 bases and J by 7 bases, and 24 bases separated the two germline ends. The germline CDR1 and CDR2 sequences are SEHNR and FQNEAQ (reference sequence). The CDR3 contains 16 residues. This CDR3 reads CASSRQGELAPGEQYF. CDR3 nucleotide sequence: TGTGCCAGCAGCCGGCAAGGGGAACTAGCTCCCGGAGAGCAGTACTTC.

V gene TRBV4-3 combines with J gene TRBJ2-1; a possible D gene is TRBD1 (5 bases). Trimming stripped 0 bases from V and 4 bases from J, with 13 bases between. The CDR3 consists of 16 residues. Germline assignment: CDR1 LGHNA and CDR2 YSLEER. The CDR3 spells CASSQDFRAAYNEQFF. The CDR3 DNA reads TGCGCCAGCAGCCAAGATTTCAGGGCGGCTTACAATGAGCAGTTCTTC.

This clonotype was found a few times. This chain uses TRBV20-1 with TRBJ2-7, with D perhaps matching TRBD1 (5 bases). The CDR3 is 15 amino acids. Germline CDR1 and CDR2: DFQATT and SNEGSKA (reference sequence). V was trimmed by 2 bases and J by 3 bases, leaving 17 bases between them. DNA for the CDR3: TGCAGTGCTAGATGGGATAAGACAGATCGCTACGAGCAGTACTTC. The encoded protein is CSARWDKTDRYEQYF.

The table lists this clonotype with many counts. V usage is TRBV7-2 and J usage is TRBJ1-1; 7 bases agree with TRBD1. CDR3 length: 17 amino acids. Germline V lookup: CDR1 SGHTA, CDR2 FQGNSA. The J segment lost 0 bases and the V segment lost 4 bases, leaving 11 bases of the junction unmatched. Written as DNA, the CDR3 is TGTGCCAGCAGCTCCCCGGGACAGCCTCGTATGAACACTGAAGCTTTCTTT. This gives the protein CASSSPGQPRMNTEAFF.

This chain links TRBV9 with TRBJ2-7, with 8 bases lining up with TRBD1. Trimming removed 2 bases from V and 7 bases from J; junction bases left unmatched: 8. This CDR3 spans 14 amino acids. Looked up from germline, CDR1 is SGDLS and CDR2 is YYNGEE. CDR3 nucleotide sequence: TGTGCCAGCAGCGTTGGGACAGGCCCGGGGGAGCAGTACGTC. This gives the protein CASSVGTGPGEQYV.

The CDR3 loop reads CSARQGGAAFF. CDR3 DNA: TGCAGTGCTCGACAGGGAGGGGCAGCTTTCTTT. The chain is built from TRBV20-1 and TRBJ1-1; 7 bases map to TRBD1. Germline CDR1 reads DFQATT; CDR2 reads SNEGSKA (reference sequence). The CDR3 totals 11 residues. V gave up 5 bases and J gave up 10 bases; unmatched junction bases: 7.

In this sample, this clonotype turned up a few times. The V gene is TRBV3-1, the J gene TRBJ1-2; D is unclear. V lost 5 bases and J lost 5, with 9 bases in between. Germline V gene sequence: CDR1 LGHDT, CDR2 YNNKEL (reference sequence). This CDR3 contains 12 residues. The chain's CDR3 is CASSESPYGYTF. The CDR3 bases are TGTGCCAGCAGCGAGAGTCCTTATGGCTACACCTTC.

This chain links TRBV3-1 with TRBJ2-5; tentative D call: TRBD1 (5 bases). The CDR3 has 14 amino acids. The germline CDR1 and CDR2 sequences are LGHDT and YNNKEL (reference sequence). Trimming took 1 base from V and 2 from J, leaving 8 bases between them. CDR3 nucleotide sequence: TGTGCCAGCAGCCAAGCGACAGAGCAAGAGACCCAGTACTTC. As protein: CASSQATEQETQYF.

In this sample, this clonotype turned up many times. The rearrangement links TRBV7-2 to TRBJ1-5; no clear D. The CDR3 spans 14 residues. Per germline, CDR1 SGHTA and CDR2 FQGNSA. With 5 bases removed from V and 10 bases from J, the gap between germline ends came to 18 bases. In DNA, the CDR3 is TGTGCCAGCAGCCCGAGGACGGCCGCGGGACCCCAGCATTTT. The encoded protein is CASSPRTAAGPQHF.

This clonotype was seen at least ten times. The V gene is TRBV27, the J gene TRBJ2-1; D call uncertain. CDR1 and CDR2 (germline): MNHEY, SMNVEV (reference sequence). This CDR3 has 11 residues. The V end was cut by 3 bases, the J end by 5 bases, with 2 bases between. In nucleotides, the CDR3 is TGTGCCAGCAGTTTTCACAATGAGCAGTTCTTC. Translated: CASSFHNEQFF.

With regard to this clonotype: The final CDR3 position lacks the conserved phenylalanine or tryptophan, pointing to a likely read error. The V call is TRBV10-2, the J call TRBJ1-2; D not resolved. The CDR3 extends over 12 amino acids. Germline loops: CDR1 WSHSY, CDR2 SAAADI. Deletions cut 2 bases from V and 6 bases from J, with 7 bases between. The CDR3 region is CASSEGIDGYTS. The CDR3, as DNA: TGCGCCAGCAGTGAGGGAATTGATGGCTACACCTCC.

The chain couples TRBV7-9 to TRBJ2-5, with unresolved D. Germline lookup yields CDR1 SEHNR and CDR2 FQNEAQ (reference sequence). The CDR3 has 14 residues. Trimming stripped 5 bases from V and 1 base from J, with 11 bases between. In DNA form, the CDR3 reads TGTGCCAGCAGCATTTTTACTGTCCAAGAGACCCAGTACTTC. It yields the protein CASSIFTVQETQYF. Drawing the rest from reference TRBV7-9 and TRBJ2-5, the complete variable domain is DTGVSQNPRHKITKRGQNVTFRCDPISEHNRLYWYRQTLGQGPEFLTYFQNEAQLEKSRLLSDRFSAERPKGSFSTLEIQRTEQGDSAMYLCASSIFTVQETQYFGPGTRLLVL.